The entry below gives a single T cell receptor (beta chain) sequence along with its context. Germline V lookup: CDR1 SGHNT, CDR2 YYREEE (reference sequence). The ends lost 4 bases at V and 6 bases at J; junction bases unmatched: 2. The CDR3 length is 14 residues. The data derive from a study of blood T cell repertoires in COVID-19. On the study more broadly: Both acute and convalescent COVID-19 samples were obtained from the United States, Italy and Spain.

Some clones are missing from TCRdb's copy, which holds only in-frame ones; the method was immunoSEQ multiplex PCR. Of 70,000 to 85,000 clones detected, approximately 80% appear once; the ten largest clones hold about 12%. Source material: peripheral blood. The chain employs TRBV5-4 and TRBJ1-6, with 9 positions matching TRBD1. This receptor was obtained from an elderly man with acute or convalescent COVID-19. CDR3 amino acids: CASSMTGGNSPLHF. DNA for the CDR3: TGTGCCAGCAGCATGACAGGGGGTAATTCACCCCTCCACTTT.